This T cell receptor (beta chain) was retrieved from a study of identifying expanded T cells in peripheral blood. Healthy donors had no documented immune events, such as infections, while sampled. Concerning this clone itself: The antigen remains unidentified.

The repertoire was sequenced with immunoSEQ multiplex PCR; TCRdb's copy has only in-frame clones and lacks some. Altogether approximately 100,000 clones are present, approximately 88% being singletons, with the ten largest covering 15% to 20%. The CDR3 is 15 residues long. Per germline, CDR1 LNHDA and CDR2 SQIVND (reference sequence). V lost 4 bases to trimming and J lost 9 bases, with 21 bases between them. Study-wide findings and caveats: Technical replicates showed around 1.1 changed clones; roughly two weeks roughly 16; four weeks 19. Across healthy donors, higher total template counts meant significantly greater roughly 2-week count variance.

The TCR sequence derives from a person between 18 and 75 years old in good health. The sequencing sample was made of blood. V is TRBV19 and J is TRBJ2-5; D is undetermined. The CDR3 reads CASSRITDSNEAQYF. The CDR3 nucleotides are TGTGCCAGTAGTAGGATCACAGACTCCAATGAGGCCCAGTACTTC.